This TCR beta chain was sequenced during a study of T cell repertoires in ileal Crohn's disease. Study information: At surgery, more than 30% of patients smoked, with median disease duration roughly 7.2 years. Operated complications were stricturing disease (about 60%) and penetrating disease (roughly 39%). Biopsies of the neoterminal ileum at postoperative colonoscopy form M6 samples.

Time point specified: neoterminal ileum biopsy at postoperative endoscopy, about 6 months after surgery. CDR1 and CDR2 (germline): SGHDT, YYEEEE. Trimming left V 1 base short and J 1 base short, with 10 bases between. This CDR3 is built from 15 residues. Study observations and caveats: Clonality above 26.8% at surgery always came with endoscopic recurrence.

A note on this clone: Its antigen is currently unknown.

Data came from immunoSEQ multiplex PCR; TCRdb stores just in-frame clones and leaves some out. Of 1,300 to 1,500 clones in the sample, 80% were seen once. The clonotype was recovered from an adult with Crohn's disease. J is TRBJ2-3 and V is TRBV5-6, with D perhaps TRBD1 (6 bases). The specimen was ileal tissue. The CDR3 is CASSLMGAGTDTQYF. The CDR3 coding sequence is TGTGCCAGCAGCTTGATGGGGGCCGGCACAGATACGCAGTATTTT.